There are a few counts of the clone carrying this T cell receptor (beta chain). Its matching antigen is unknown. The entry originates in a study of early T cells in non-severe SARS-CoV-2 infection. Study details: With bulk RNA from unsorted whole blood as input, sequencing yielded unpaired chains. Study-level findings and limits: Matching with VDJdb favored anti-spike CD8 responses (missing private and CD4 specificities).

Germline V lookup: CDR1 SGHRS, CDR2 YFSETQ. V lost 2 bases to trimming and J lost 2 bases, with 11 bases between them. The CDR3 sequence is 14 residues long. The library protocol tagged individual cDNA molecules with unique molecular identifiers. In TCRdb, the 5' RACE reads were re-called with MiXCR into one record per CDR3 protein. Of 85,000 to 100,000 distinct CDR3 sequences in the sample, over 15% are singletons; the top ten hold approximately 5.1%. The sequence came from an adult who was a healthcare worker with PCR-confirmed SARS-CoV-2 infection or an uninfected control (not recorded which). The sequences come from whole blood, collected at baseline. The V call is TRBV5-1, the J call TRBJ2-7; tentatively, D is TRBD1 (6 bases). DNA of the CDR3: TGCGCCAGCAGCTTAAGGGGGTACGCCTACGAGCAGTACTTC. Translation: CASSLRGYAYEQYF.